What follows are 16 T cell receptor beta chains derived from one specimen sequenced in a study of T cell responses to AZD1222 COVID-19 vaccine. The assay was immunoSEQ multiplex PCR, and TCRdb's table has in-frame clones only and misses some. This sample has around 200,000 clones, with 94% found just once. The starting material was peripheral blood, obtained 28 days after the second AZD1222 dose. Source of these receptors: an adult who received the AZD1222 COVID-19 vaccine.

J is TRBJ1-5 and V is TRBV7-9, with D possibly TRBD1 on 6 matching bases. The CDR3 totals 13 residues. V lost 3 bases to trimming and J lost 4 bases, with 7 bases between them. From germline, CDR1 is SEHNR and CDR2 FQNEAQ (reference sequence). The CDR3: CASSFTGNQPQHF. CDR3 in DNA: TGTGCCAGCAGCTTTACAGGGAATCAGCCCCAGCATTTT. The whole variable domain, remainder taken from reference TRBV7-9 and TRBJ1-5, is DTGVSQNPRHKITKRGQNVTFRCDPISEHNRLYWYRQTLGQGPEFLTYFQNEAQLEKSRLLSDRFSAERPKGSFSTLEIQRTEQGDSAMYLCASSFTGNQPQHFGDGTRLSIL.

The V and J genes are TRBV6-5 and TRBJ1-2; 8 bases agree with TRBD1. J lost 7 bases, V lost 7 bases, and 8 bases had no gene match. The length of the CDR3 is 13 residues. Per germline, CDR1 MNHEY and CDR2 SVGAGI. In nucleotides, the CDR3 is TGTGCCAGCACCCCGGACAGGGTTAGTGGCTACACCTTC. Its protein is CASTPDRVSGYTF.

V usage is TRBV7-2 and J usage is TRBJ2-1; possibly TRBD1 for D (6 bases). CDR1 SGHTA and CDR2 FQGNSA come from the germline V gene. This CDR3 contains 13 residues. The V end lost 4 bases, the J end lost 9 bases, and 13 bases lay between the germline ends. CDR3 sequence reads: CASSSTRGGEQFF. The CDR3 DNA reads as TGTGCCAGCAGCTCAACCCGAGGGGGTGAGCAGTTCTTC. The whole variable domain, remainder taken from reference TRBV7-2 and TRBJ2-1, is GAGVSQSPSNKVTEKGKDVELRCDPISGHTALYWYRQSLGQGLEFLIYFQGNSAPDKSGLPSDRFSAERTGGSVSTLTIQRTQQEDSAVYLCASSSTRGGEQFFGPGTRLTVL.

The rearrangement joins TRBV21-1 to TRBJ2-2; the D segment call TRBD1 is taken from the table without a DNA check. TRBV21-1 is a documented pseudogene. This CDR3 spans 18 amino acids. The CDR3 sequence is CASSKEVPGGNLTGELFF. CDR3 nucleotides: TGTGCCAGCAGCAAAGAGGTCCCAGGGGGAAACCTCACCGGGGAGCTGTTTTTT.

This CDR3 is CAWSPKVPHQPQHF. DNA of the CDR3: TGTGCCTGGAGCCCTAAGGTACCGCATCAGCCCCAGCATTTT. V gene TRBV30 combines with J gene TRBJ1-5; D gene unclear. Trimming left V 3 bases short and J 5 bases short, with 14 bases between. Germline V gene sequence: CDR1 GTSNPN, CDR2 SVGIG (reference sequence). The CDR3 sequence is 14 residues long. The full variable domain, with the rest looked up from reference TRBV30 and TRBJ1-5, is SQTIHQWPATLVQPVGSPLSLECTVEGTSNPNLYWYRQAAGRGLQLLFYSVGIGQISSEVPQNLSASRPQDRQFILSSKKLLLSDSGFYLCAWSPKVPHQPQHFGDGTRLSIL.

This chain links TRBV29-1 with TRBJ2-5, with 8 bases that match TRBD1. The germline gives CDR1 SQVTM, CDR2 ANQGSEA. The CDR3 consists of 16 residues. The V segment lost 0 bases and the J segment 1 base; nucleotides outside the gene matches: 7. The chain's CDR3 is CSVEDWDRRTQETQYF. The CDR3, as DNA: TGCAGCGTTGAAGATTGGGACAGGAGAACCCAAGAGACCCAGTACTTC.

The chain is built from TRBV29-1 and TRBJ2-7, with 11 bases that match TRBD1. The germline V gene has CDR1 SQVTM and CDR2 ANQGSEA. V gave up 3 bases and J gave up 4 bases; unmatched junction bases: 11. This CDR3 spans 16 amino acids. The CDR3 nucleotides read TGCAGCGTTGAGCGTTATACGGACAGGGGGCCTTACGAGCAGTACTTC. It encodes CSVERYTDRGPYEQYF.

With respect to this clone: Mismatch with germline at one junction end may stem from a read error. CDR3 sequence reads: CASSPTDINEQFF. The CDR3 DNA follows: TGTGCTAGCAGCCCGACGGACATTAATGAGCAGTTCTTC. The chain carries TRBV7-7 and TRBJ2-1, with D perhaps TRBD1 (5 bases). Germline values: CDR1 SSHAT, CDR2 FNYEAQ (reference sequence). The CDR3 runs to 13 residues.

The V and J genes are TRBV5-6 and TRBJ1-3, with D possibly matching TRBD1 (6 bases). Germline CDR1 is SGHDT and CDR2 is YYEEEE. CDR3 length: 16 residues. Trimming pared 1 base from V and 0 bases from J, leaving 11 bases between. The CDR3 sequence is CASSLRGARSGNTIYF. In nucleotides, the CDR3 is TGTGCCAGCAGCTTGAGGGGGGCGCGCTCTGGAAACACCATATATTTT.

This chain joins TRBV18 and TRBJ1-5; D is perhaps TRBD1 (6 bases). This CDR3 is 14 amino acids long. V dropped 6 bases and J dropped 5 bases, with 14 bases sitting between them. The germline V gene encodes CDR1 KGHSH and CDR2 LQKENI. CDR3 coding DNA: TGTGCCAGCTCGGGGCAGGGGATGGATCAGCCCCAGCATTTT. This gives the protein CASSGQGMDQPQHF.

The chain couples TRBV19 to TRBJ1-1, with D tentatively TRBD1 (6 bases). The CDR3 length is 14 residues. Trimming shortened V by 8 bases and J by 0 bases, and 13 bases separated the two germline ends. Germline lookup yields CDR1 LNHDA and CDR2 SQIVND (reference sequence). CDR3 loop: CASGLQGMNTEAFF. CDR3 coding DNA: TGTGCCAGTGGCCTTCAGGGGATGAACACTGAAGCTTTCTTT. Together with reference TRBV19 and TRBJ1-1, the CDR3 gives the full variable domain: DGGITQSPKYLFRKEGQNVTLSCEQNLNHDAMYWYRQDPGQGLRLIYYSQIVNDFQKGDIAEGYSVSREKKESFPLTVTSAQKNPTAFYLCASGLQGMNTEAFFGQGTRLTVV.

The gene calls are TRBV7-6 and TRBJ2-6, with D tentatively TRBD1 or TRBD2 (5 bases each). The CDR3 runs 17 residues. The germline V and J ends were trimmed by 1 base and 0 bases, with 10 bases remaining between them. In germline, CDR1 is SGHVS, CDR2 FNYEAQ. CDR3 sequence: CASSLVGTVSGANVLTF. The CDR3, as DNA: TGTGCCAGCAGCTTAGTCGGGACGGTCTCTGGGGCCAACGTCCTGACTTTC.

V gene TRBV19 combines with J gene TRBJ2-3; 13 bases align to TRBD2. CDR1 is LNHDA, CDR2 SQIVND, per germline (reference sequence). With 1 base clipped from V and 5 bases from J, the junction kept 6 bases outside the gene matches. CDR3 length equals 17 residues. CDR3 nucleotide sequence: TGTGCCAGTAGTATAGGTCGACGGACTAGCGGGGGAGATACGCAGTATTTT. This sequence encodes CASSIGRRTSGGDTQYF.

This chain uses TRBV28 with TRBJ2-7; perhaps TRBD1 as D (5 bases). V was shortened by 10 bases and J by 2 bases, with 9 bases between the two germline ends. CDR1 is MDHEN, CDR2 SYDVKM, per germline. The CDR3 covers 11 residues. The CDR3 loop is CATRAPYEQYF. The CDR3 nucleotides read TGTGCCACCAGGGCCCCCTACGAGCAGTACTTC.

This chain uses TRBV27 with TRBJ1-5; 9 bases are shared with TRBD1. The CDR3 sequence is 18 residues long. Per the germline V gene, CDR1 is MNHEY and CDR2 is SMNVEV (reference sequence). The trim removed 6 bases at V and 0 bases at J, leaving 12 bases unmatched. The CDR3 DNA follows: TGTGCCAGCAGCTCGGGACAGGGCCAACCTTATAGCAATCAGCCCCAGCATTTT. Encoded protein: CASSSGQGQPYSNQPQHF.

In its sample, this clone was seen many times. The chain carries TRBV10-3 and TRBJ2-7; D is unresolved. Germline assignment: CDR1 ENHRY and CDR2 SYGVKD. The V end was cut by 5 bases, the J end by 0 bases, with 14 bases between. The CDR3 covers 15 residues. CDR3 region: CAISQGPTSSYEQYF. The CDR3 nucleotides read TGTGCCATCAGTCAAGGCCCAACCAGCTCCTACGAGCAGTACTTC.